This passage covers 8 T cell receptor beta chains from one sample sequenced in a study of identical twins. TCRdb recomputed calls from the 5' RACE reads with MiXCR, one row per CDR3 protein. The sample shows a few hundred thousand distinct CDR3 sequences, around 9.7% of them seen only once. Sequencing used naive T cells sorted from blood. Receptors were obtained from a woman between 45 and 65 years old in good health.

This clonotype has at least ten counts. This chain links TRBV5-1 with TRBJ1-2; 10 bases align to TRBD1. The germline CDR1 and CDR2 sequences are SGHRS and YFSETQ. This CDR3 has 16 residues. The ends lost 2 bases at V and 4 bases at J; junction bases unmatched: 8. DNA of the CDR3: TGCGCCAGCAGCTTACAGACAGGGGGCCGTGGCTATGGCTACACCTTC. Residues: CASSLQTGGRGYGYTF. The full variable domain, rest sourced from reference TRBV5-1 and TRBJ1-2, is KAGVTQTPRYLIKTRGQQVTLSCSPISGHRSVSWYQQTPGQGLQFLFEYFSETQRNKGNFPGRFSGRQFSNSRSEMNVSTLELGDSALYLCASSLQTGGRGYGYTFGSGTRLTVV.

This sequence joins TRBV11-1 and TRBJ2-5; 7 nucleotides match TRBD1. Trimming removed 1 base from V and 2 bases from J; junction bases left unmatched: 1. The V gene's germline CDR1 is SGHAT and CDR2 FQDESV (reference sequence). The CDR3 extends over 14 amino acids. The CDR3 nucleotides read TGTGCCAGCAGCTTAGGGGGACAGCAAGAGACCCAGTACTTC. It translates to CASSLGGQQETQYF.

The chain carries TRBV12-3 or TRBV12-4 and TRBJ1-1; weak D call: TRBD1 (5 bases). The CDR3 runs to 15 residues. Trimming cost V 8 bases and J 0 bases, with 16 bases left between them. This CDR3 is CASVRQGLVNTEAFF. CDR3 nucleotide sequence: TGTGCCAGCGTCAGGCAGGGCTTGGTGAACACTGAAGCTTTCTTT.

The table lists this clonotype with many counts. The genes are TRBV7-9 and TRBJ2-3; TRBD2 matches 7 bases. Germline lookup yields CDR1 SEHNR and CDR2 FQNEAQ (reference sequence). The V and J ends lost 6 bases and 6 bases, in that order; junction bases with no gene match: 12. The CDR3 is 15 residues long. Written as DNA, the CDR3 is TGTGCCAGCAGAATAGTGGGAGGGCCCTCGGATACGCAGTATTTT. Translating gives CASRIVGGPSDTQYF.

This clonotype appeared many times. The chain couples TRBV5-1 to TRBJ2-3; maybe TRBD2 (5 bases). Trimming shortened V by 4 bases and J by 0 bases, and 9 bases separated the two germline ends. The V gene's germline CDR1 is SGHRS and CDR2 YFSETQ. CDR3 length: 14 residues. The DNA of the CDR3 is TGCGCCAGCAGCCCGGACTCTAGCACAGATACGCAGTATTTT. Translation gives CASSPDSSTDTQYF.

This clonotype was counted ten times or more. The chain recombines TRBV20-1 with TRBJ2-1; 10 bases are shared with TRBD2. The CDR3 covers 18 residues. The germline V gene encodes CDR1 DFQATT and CDR2 SNEGSKA (reference sequence). The junction had 12 bases not matched to a gene; V was cut back by 3 bases and J by 1 base. CDR3 sequence: CSARSSGRLSGSYNEQFF. Written as DNA, the CDR3 is TGCAGTGCTAGGAGTAGCGGGAGGCTTAGTGGGTCCTACAATGAGCAGTTCTTC.

V is TRBV5-5 and J is TRBJ2-3; TRBD2 aligns across 14 bases. The CDR3 spans 17 residues. V was clipped by 4 bases and J by 4 bases; unmatched bases: 8. Germline V gene sequence: CDR1 SGHKS, CDR2 YYEKEE (reference sequence). This CDR3 reads CASSPGTSGSGSDTQYF. The CDR3 DNA reads as TGTGCCAGCAGCCCGGGGACTAGCGGGAGTGGGTCAGATACGCAGTATTTT.

This clonotype was counted only a few times. The chain is built from TRBV11-1 and TRBJ2-3, with D unresolved. The CDR3 sequence is 15 residues long. V lost 5 bases to trimming and J lost 6 bases, with 18 bases between them. In germline, CDR1 is SGHAT, CDR2 FQDESV (reference sequence). This CDR3 is CASSPGASSPDTQYF. CDR3 DNA sequence: TGTGCCAGCAGCCCCGGTGCTAGTTCACCTGATACGCAGTATTTT. The full variable domain, rest sourced from reference TRBV11-1 and TRBJ2-3, is EAEVAQSPRYKITEKSQAVAFWCDPISGHATLYWYRQILGQGPELLVQFQDESVVDDSQLPKDRFSAERLKGVDSTLKIQPAELGDSAMYLCASSPGASSPDTQYFGPGTRLTVL.